This T cell receptor beta chain was sequenced for a study of blood T cell repertoires in COVID-19. The CDR3 contains 15 residues. Trimming took 3 bases from V and 2 from J; bases not matched to a gene: 5. Germline V CDR1 and CDR2: MGHDK, SYGVNS. As handled by the study authors: Using reference gene primer amplification, nucleated cell counts were estimated. Here immunoSEQ multiplex PCR was the method, and the copy in TCRdb shows in-frame clones only, minus some. The DNA was the basis for D and trimming; V, J and clone size are from that table. The table includes 250,000 to 350,000 clones, approximately 90% detected once. The Seattle patients, enrolled during active infection, were followed longitudinally.

The sequenced sample was peripheral blood. This chain connects TRBV25-1 to TRBJ1-2; 8 bases are shared with TRBD1. The sequence derives from a woman between 50 and 59 years old with COVID-19, enrolled during active disease. CDR3 nucleotide sequence: TGTGCCAGCAGTGAGGGGACAGGACGGAACTATGGCTACACCTTC. As protein: CASSEGTGRNYGYTF.